The rows below give T cell receptor beta chains drawn from one sample of a study of T cell responses to AZD1222 COVID-19 vaccine. Clones were sequenced by immunoSEQ multiplex PCR, and TCRdb holds only the in-frame ones, with some missing. In the table there are 100,000 to 150,000 clones, roughly 93% of which are singletons. Specimen: peripheral blood, collected 28 days after the second AZD1222 dose. Receptors originate from an adult who received the AZD1222 COVID-19 vaccine. Each CDR3 is given with its conserved first and last residue. A D gene is named only where the DNA matches it firmly. Where a row states a size, it is once, few, many or the class of an expanded clone; other rows omit it.

TRBJ1-1,.,.,TRBV5-4,14,TGTGCCAGCAGCTCCCAGGGTGGGAGCACTGAAGCTTTCTTT,CASSSQGGSTEAFF
TRBJ2-3,.,.,TRBV27,15,TGTGCCAGCAGTTTAGAGACAGGACGCACAGATACGCAGTATTTT,CASSLETGRTDTQYF
TRBJ1-1,.,.,TRBV2,14,TGTGCCAGCAGTGTCCACTTGAGGGACACTGAAGCTTTCTTT,CASSVHLRDTEAFF
TRBJ2-5,.,.,TRBV5-6,11,TGTGCCAGCAGCTTTGAGGAAGCCCAGTACTTC,CASSFEEAQYF
TRBJ1-5,TRBD1,.,TRBV4-1,16,TGCGCCAGCAGCCTAACAGGGGATTATCGCAATCAGCCCCAGCATTTT,CASSLTGDYRNQPQHF
TRBJ2-6,TRBD1,.,TRBV12-5,16,TGTGCTAGTGGTTTCGACAGGGGCTCTGGGGCCAACGTCCTGACTTTC,CASGFDRGSGANVLTF
TRBJ1-2,TRBD1,once,TRBV5-4,14,TGTGCCAGCAGCACGGACAGGCACTTCTATGGCTACACCTTC,CASSTDRHFYGYTF
TRBJ1-2,.,.,TRBV2,13,TGTGCCAGCAGGGAGGGACCGTCCTATGGCTACACCTTC,CASREGPSYGYTF
TRBJ2-7,.,.,TRBV21-1,14,TGTGCCAGCAGCAAAGGGCGGATTACCTACGAGCAGTACTTC,CASSKGRITYEQYF
TRBJ2-2,.,.,TRBV27,12,TGTGCCGAAAAAGCGAACACCGGGGAGCTGTTTTTT,CAEKANTGELFF
TRBJ1-4,TRBD1,.,TRBV12-3/TRBV12-4,13,TGTGCCAGCAGTTTAGAATGGAGACAGGGATTGTTTTTT,CASSLEWRQGLFF
TRBJ2-2,TRBD1,.,TRBV10-3,16,TGTGCCATCACCCCGACAGGGTCCTCCCTCGGCGGGGAGCTGTTTTTT,CAITPTGSSLGGELFF
TRBJ1-1,TRBD1,.,TRBV7-8,16,TGTGCCAGCAGCCTCGGACAGGTCTTAATGAACACTGAAGCTTTCTTT,CASSLGQVLMNTEAFF
TRBJ1-4,.,.,TRBV19,16,TGTGCCAGTAGTATAGGATACCGGGACGTCGGGGAAAAACTGTTTTTT,CASSIGYRDVGEKLFF
TRBJ2-7,TRBD2,.,TRBV28,15,TGTGCCAGCAGCTGGGGGGGAGTTTTATTCTACGAGCAGTACTTC,CASSWGGVLFYEQYF
TRBJ2-7,.,.,TRBV18,14,TGTGCCAGCTCACCACCCCGGAGTACCTACGAGCAGTACTTC,CASSPPRSTYEQYF
TRBJ2-3,.,.,TRBV19,16,TGTGCCAGTAGTAGGGGACCTCCCACTAGCACAGATACGCAGTATTTT,CASSRGPPTSTDTQYF
TRBJ2-1,.,.,TRBV5-1,14,TGCGCCAGCAGCTTGGGACAGAGCAACAATGAGCAGTTCTTC,CASSLGQSNNEQFF
TRBJ2-5,.,.,TRBV27,15,TGTGCCAGCAGTATTGGTGGGGGGTTGGTAGAGACCCAGTACTTC,CASSIGGGLVETQYF
TRBJ2-7,.,.,TRBV7-9,13,TGTGCCAGCAGCTTGGGGTCCAACTACGAGCAGTACTTC,CASSLGSNYEQYF
TRBJ2-7,.,.,TRBV5-6,14,TGTGCCAGCAGCTGGGGAAGTAGCGGAGGCGAGCAGTACTTC,CASSWGSSGGEQYF
TRBJ2-1,.,.,TRBV6-5,13,TGTGCCAGCAGTAGTATAAACCAGGGAAAGCAGTTCTTC,CASSSINQGKQFF
TRBJ1-1,TRBD1,.,TRBV10-3,15,TGTGCCATCAGTGGGGGACAGGGGTTGATGAGTGAAGCTTTCTTT,CAISGGQGLMSEAFF
TRBJ2-1,.,.,TRBV9,13,TGTGCCAGCAGCGTAGGATCCTACAATGAGCAGTTCTTC,CASSVGSYNEQFF
TRBJ2-6,.,.,TRBV10-3,13,TGTGCCATCTCAGAACCCGGGGCCAACGTCCTGACTTTC,CAISEPGANVLTF
TRBJ2-7,TRBD2,.,TRBV20-1,16,TGCAGTGCTAGTACCCGGAGGGCTAGCGGGAGCCACGAGCAGTACTTC,CSASTRRASGSHEQYF
TRBJ2-7,.,.,TRBV28,14,TGTGCCAGCAGTTACTACCAGGGGTCCTACGAGCAGTACTTC,CASSYYQGSYEQYF
TRBJ1-3,.,.,TRBV30,13,TGTGCCTGGAGATATGGCTCTGGAAACACCATATATTTT,CAWRYGSGNTIYF
TRBJ1-4,.,.,TRBV5-1,14,TGCGCCAGCAGCTTGGGTGGTATCGATGAAAAACTGTTTTTT,CASSLGGIDEKLFF
TRBJ2-7,TRBD1,.,TRBV4-1,15,TGCGCCAGCAGGCAAGGACCCGGACAGGCCCCCGAGCAGTACTTC,CASRQGPGQAPEQYF
TRBJ1-1,TRBD1,.,TRBV28,17,TGTGCCAGCAGCCCCGACAGGGAATCCCCCCAGAACACTGAAGCTTTCTTT,CASSPDRESPQNTEAFF
TRBJ2-3,.,.,TRBV5-4,15,TGTGCCAGCAGCTTGGAGCCTACCTCTCAAGATACGCAGTATTTT,CASSLEPTSQDTQYF
TRBJ2-7,TRBD2,.,TRBV12-5,15,TGTGCTAGTGCCCTGCTTGCGGGGGGGAGGTACGAGCAGTACTTC,CASALLAGGRYEQYF
TRBJ2-2,.,.,TRBV6-4,13,TGTGCCAGCAGTGATCGTTTCACCGGGGAGCTGTTTTTT,CASSDRFTGELFF
TRBJ1-6,.,few,TRBV6-5,15,TGTGCCAGCAGGGCCCCTCAAAGCTCACAGTCACCCCTCCACTTT,CASRAPQSSQSPLHF
TRBJ1-1,.,.,TRBV5-1,13,TGCGCCAGCAGCCCAGGAGGGTCCTCTGAAGCTTTCTTT,CASSPGGSSEAFF
TRBJ1-1,TRBD1,.,TRBV5-1,14,TGCGCCAGCAGCGCCCGGACAGGAAACACTGAAGCTTTCTTT,CASSARTGNTEAFF
TRBJ2-5,.,.,TRBV13,13,TGTGCCAGCGTCGGGCGGGATGAAGAGACCCAGTACTTC,CASVGRDEETQYF
TRBJ2-5,.,.,TRBV18,12,TGTGCCAGCTCACCACAGCAAGAGACCCAGTACTTC,CASSPQQETQYF
TRBJ1-1,.,.,TRBV28,15,TGTGCCAGCAGTTTGAAGGGGAGGGGGTACACTGAAGCTTTCTTT,CASSLKGRGYTEAFF
TRBJ1-1,TRBD1,.,TRBV27,17,TGTGCCAGCAGTTCAATTTTCACAGGGGGCGTCGGCACTGAAGCTTTCTTT,CASSSIFTGGVGTEAFF
TRBJ1-1,.,.,TRBV2,13,TGTGCCAGCAGTGAGGTCCGGAACACTGAAGCTTTCTTT,CASSEVRNTEAFF
TRBJ2-7,.,.,TRBV29-1,13,TGCAGCGTTGGAGCAGGGACCCCCTACGAGCAGTACTTC,CSVGAGTPYEQYF
TRBJ2-1,.,.,TRBV15,13,TGTGCCACCAGCAGACTCCCAGTTTCTGAGCAGTTCTTC,CATSRLPVSEQFF
TRBJ2-7,.,once,TRBV5-1,13,TGCGCCAGCAGCTTGCCGAGCTCCTACGAGCAGTACTTC,CASSLPSSYEQYF
TRBJ2-7,TRBD2,few,TRBV9,15,TGTGCCAGCAGCTTCGGGGCTAGCGGGAACTACGAGCAGTACTTC,CASSFGASGNYEQYF
TRBJ2-1,.,.,TRBV27,13,TGTGCCAGCAGTTTAACCAGGGTTAATGAGCAGTTCTTC,CASSLTRVNEQFF
TRBJ1-3,.,.,TRBV18,16,TGTGCCAGCTCCCAAGGGAGAGCAGGCTCTGGAAACACCATATATTTT,CASSQGRAGSGNTIYF
TRBJ1-1,.,.,TRBV28,12,TGTGCCAGCAGTTTTATCTTGGCTGAAGCTTTCTTT,CASSFILAEAFF